The T cell receptor (beta chain) under discussion was sequenced for a study of early stage breast cancer tumors. Looking at the study overall: Of 15 to 20 invasive breast tumors, about twelve were hormone receptor-positive, HER2-negative. Study-wide results and limits: In 14 of 16 patients, blood comparison separated tumor from normal breast. Tumors had about 2.5-fold higher T cell density and higher clonality than adjacent normal breast tissue.

There are a few counts of this clone. Its antigen is not known. V lost 5 bases to trimming and J lost 7 bases, with 12 bases between them. The CDR3 is 13 amino acids. Germline lookup yields CDR1 SGHTA and CDR2 FQGTGA. Each sample had two DNA replicates, around 0.45 ug blood or about 1.5 ug tissue. Profiling relied on immunoSEQ multiplex PCR, and the TCRdb table lists in-frame clones only, not all of them. This sample yields about 11,000 clones, of which 70% to 80% are seen a single time; 22% belongs to the top ten. The origin of this receptor is a person in their forties with breast cancer. The sample taken for sequencing was breast tumor tissue. The rearrangement links TRBV7-3 to TRBJ2-1; D perhaps matches TRBD2 (6 bases). The CDR3 loop is CASSTGLLNEQFF. The DNA of the CDR3 is TGTGCCAGCAGCACGGGACTTCTAAATGAGCAGTTCTTC.